This T cell receptor (beta chain) is from a study of CD8 T cells in Susac syndrome. In germline, CDR1 is MDHEN, CDR2 SYDVKM. The germline V and J ends were trimmed by 8 bases and 7 bases, with 18 bases remaining between them. The CDR3 totals 14 residues. Reverse transcription of about 0.45 to 1 ug RNA was carried out with random hexamers. Multiplex immunoSEQ PCR targeted 54 Vbeta and 13 Jbeta TCR beta segments. In TCRdb, the immunoSEQ multiplex PCR reads were re-called with MiXCR into one record per CDR3 protein. The sample lists roughly 220,000 distinct CDR3 sequences; 94% were seen once. Negative isolation was used for CD8+ and CD4+ T cells, and FACS enrichment was applied to TEMRA cells.

V is TRBV28 and J is TRBJ1-5; D possibly corresponds to TRBD1 (6 bases). The receptor was derived from a human donor with Susac syndrome. The sequenced sample consisted of CD4+ T cells from PBMCs. Here the CDR3 DNA reads TGTGCCAGCCATTCGGGGGGGCCCTCACAGCCCCAGCATTTT. The encoded protein is CASHSGGPSQPQHF. Full variable domain (outside the CDR3, taken from reference TRBV28 and TRBJ1-5): DVKVTQSSRYLVKRTGEKVFLECVQDMDHENMFWYRQDPGLGLRLIYFSYDVKMKEKGDIPEGYSVSREKKERFSLILESASTNQTSMYLCASHSGGPSQPQHFGDGTRLSIL.